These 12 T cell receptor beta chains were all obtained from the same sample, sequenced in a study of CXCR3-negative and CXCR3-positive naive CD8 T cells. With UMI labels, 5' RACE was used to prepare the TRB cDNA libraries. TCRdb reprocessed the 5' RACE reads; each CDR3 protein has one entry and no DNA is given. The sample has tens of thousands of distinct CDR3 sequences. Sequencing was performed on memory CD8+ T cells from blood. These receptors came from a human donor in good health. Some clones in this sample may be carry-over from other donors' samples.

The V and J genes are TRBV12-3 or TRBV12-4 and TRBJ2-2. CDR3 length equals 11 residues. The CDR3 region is CASSFPGELFF.

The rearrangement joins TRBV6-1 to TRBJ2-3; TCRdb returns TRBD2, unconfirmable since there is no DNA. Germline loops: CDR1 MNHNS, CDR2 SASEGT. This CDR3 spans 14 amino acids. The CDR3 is CASLTSAEGATQYF.

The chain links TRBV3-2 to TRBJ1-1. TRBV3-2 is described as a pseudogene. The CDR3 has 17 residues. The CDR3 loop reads CASSQNGAQRTETEAFF.

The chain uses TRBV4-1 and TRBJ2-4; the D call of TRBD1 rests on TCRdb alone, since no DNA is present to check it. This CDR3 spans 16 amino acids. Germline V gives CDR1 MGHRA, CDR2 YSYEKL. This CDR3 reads CASSRRQGEAKNIQYF.

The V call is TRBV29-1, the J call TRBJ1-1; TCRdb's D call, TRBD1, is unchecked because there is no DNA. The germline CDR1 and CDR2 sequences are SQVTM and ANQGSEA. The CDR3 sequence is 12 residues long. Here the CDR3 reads CSVLDSSAEAFF. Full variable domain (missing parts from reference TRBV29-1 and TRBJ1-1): SAVISQKPSRDICQRGTSLTIQCQVDSQVTMMFWYRQQPGQSLTLIATANQGSEATYESGFVIDKFPISRPNLTFSTLTVSNMSPEDSSIYLCSVLDSSAEAFFGQGTRLTVV.

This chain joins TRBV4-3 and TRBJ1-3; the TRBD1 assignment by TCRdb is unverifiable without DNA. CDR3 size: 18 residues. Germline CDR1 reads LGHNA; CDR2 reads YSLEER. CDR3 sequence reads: CASSPSSPGGSFGNTIYF.

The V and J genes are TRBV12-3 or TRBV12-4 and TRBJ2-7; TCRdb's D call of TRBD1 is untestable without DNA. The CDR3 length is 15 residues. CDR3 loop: CASTQEGGSSYEQYF.

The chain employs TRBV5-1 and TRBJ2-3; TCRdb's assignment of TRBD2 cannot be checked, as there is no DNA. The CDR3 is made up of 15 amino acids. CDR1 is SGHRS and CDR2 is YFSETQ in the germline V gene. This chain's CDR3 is CASSFSGSQADTQYF.

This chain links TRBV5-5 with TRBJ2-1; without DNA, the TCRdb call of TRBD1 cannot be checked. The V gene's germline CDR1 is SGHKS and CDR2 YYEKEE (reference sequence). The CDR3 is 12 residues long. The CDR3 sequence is CASSLAGDRQFF.

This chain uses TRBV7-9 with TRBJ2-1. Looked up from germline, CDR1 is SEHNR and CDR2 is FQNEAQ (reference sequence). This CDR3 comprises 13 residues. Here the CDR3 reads CASSETEYNEQFF.

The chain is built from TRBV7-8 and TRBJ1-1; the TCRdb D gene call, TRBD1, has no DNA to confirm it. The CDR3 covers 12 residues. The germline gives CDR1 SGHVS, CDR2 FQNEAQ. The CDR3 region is CASSLTGLEAFF.

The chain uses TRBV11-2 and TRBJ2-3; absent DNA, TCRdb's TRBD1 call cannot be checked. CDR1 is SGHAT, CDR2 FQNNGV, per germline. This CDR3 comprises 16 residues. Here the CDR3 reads CASSLRKGGPTDTQYF.